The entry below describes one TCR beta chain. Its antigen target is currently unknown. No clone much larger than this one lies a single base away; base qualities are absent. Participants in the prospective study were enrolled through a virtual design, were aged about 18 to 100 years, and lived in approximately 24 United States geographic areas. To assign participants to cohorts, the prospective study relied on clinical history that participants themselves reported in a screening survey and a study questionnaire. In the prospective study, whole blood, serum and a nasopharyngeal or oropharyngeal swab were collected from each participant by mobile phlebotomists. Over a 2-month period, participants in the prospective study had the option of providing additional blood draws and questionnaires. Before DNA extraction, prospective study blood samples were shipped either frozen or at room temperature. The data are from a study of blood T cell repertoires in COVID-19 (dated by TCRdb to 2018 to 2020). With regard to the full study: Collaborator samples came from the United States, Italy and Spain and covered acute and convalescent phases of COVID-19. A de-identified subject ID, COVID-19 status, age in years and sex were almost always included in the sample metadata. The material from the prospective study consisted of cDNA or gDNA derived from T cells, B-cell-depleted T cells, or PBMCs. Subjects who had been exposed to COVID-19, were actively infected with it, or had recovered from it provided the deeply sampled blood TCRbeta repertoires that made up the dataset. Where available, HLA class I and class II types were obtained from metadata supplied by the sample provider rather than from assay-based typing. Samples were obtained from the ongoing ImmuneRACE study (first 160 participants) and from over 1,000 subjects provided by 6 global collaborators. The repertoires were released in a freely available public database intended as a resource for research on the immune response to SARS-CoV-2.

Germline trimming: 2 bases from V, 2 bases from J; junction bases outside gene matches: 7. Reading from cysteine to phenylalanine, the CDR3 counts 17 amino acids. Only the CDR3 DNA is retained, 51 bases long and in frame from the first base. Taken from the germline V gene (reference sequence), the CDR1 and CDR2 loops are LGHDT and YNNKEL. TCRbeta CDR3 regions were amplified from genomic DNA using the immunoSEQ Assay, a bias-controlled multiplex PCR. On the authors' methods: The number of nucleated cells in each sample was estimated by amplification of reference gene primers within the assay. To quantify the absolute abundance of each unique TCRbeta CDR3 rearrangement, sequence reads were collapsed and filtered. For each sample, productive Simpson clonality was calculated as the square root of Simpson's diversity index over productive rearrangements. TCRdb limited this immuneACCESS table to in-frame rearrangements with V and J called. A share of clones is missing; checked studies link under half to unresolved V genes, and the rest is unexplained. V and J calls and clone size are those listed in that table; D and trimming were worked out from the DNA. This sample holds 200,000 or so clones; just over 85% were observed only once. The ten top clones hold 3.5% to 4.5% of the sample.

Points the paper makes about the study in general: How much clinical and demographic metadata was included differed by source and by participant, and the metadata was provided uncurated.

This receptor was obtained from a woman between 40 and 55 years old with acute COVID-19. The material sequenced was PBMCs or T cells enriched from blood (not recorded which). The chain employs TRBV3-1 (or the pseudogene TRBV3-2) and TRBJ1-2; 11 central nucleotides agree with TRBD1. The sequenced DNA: TGTGCCAGCAGCCAACCCGGGACAGGGGGTCGAAACTATGGCTACACCTTC. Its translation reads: CASSQPGTGGRNYGYTF.